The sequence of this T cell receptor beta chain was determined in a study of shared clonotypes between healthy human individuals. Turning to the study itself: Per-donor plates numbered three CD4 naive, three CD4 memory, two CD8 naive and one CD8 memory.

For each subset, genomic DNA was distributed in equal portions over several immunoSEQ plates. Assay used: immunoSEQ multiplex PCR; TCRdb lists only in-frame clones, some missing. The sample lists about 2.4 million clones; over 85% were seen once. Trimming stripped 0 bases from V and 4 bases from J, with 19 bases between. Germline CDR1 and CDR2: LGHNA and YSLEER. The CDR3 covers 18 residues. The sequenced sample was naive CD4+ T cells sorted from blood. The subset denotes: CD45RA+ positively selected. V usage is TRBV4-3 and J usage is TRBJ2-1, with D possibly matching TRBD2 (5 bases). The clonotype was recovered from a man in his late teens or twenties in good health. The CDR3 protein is CASSQDQDSQKGYNEQFF. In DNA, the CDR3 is TGCGCCAGCAGCCAAGATCAGGACTCCCAGAAAGGGTACAATGAGCAGTTCTTC.